Listed here is a single T cell receptor (beta chain). What this receptor recognizes is not known. Lacking the conserved final phenylalanine or tryptophan, this CDR3 likely reflects a read error. To synthesize cDNA, template-switch 5'RACE was performed with a primer carrying a 10-nucleotide random unique molecular identifier so that each TCR transcript was tagged. Each sequencing run produced over 190 million TCR-beta sequences covering 15-18 subjects. Total RNA was extracted with the RNeasy kit. Using the KAPA Real-time Library Amplification kit, TCR-beta VDJ regions were amplified with primers for the TCR constant region and the 5'RACE anchor. A first PCR added sample indexes and Illumina adaptors, after which a second PCR increased the library yield. After Ampure bead purification, the roughly 650 bp TCR product was size-selected on a 2% E-gel SizeSelection system. Before pooling, library quality was checked on a Bioanalyzer, concentration was measured with Qubit, and libraries were quantified with the Kapa Library Quantification kit. An Illumina HiSeq 2500 sequenced the libraries paired-end 2 x 150 bp. To increase sequence diversity, about 25-31% phiX was spiked into each library pool. As for the original processing: The quality-filtered reads were processed with the UMI-based MiGEC pipeline, whose error correction step removed more than 80% of the raw TCR sequences. IMGT germline references were used for aligning VDJ genes, and each clonotype was defined as a unique CDR3 amino acid sequence together with its V-J genes. Clonal expansion, Shannon diversity, and CDR3 relatedness (CalcPairwiseDistances, ClusterSamples) were evaluated with VDJtools, and phylogenetic trees were built with CLCbio workbench. Using coefficient-of-variation modelling across technical triplicates, the study counted a clone as expanded if it had at least 8 unique UMIs. Using fastp at Q25 and MiXCR, TCRdb reprocessed the public reads and kept productive beta chains. Rows matching on CDR3 protein sequence are summarized as one entry with the most common DNA and genes. The V and J calls here are based on TCRdb, not the publication. The sample table lists 85,000 to 110,000 distinct CDR3 sequences, 10% to 12% of them with a count of one. About 3.1% of the sample is held by the ten biggest clonotypes.

The time point label here, explained by the study, means: longitudinal time-point 3. Unsorted PBMC libraries were generated from 2 million PBMCs stored in RNAlater at -80 °C until RNA extraction. Peripheral blood underwent Ficoll-Hypaque density gradient centrifugation to isolate PBMCs, which were then cryopreserved in liquid nitrogen. The CDR3 adds up to 14 amino acids, both ends counted. The sequence is cut down to CDR3 DNA, 42 bases in frame from base 1. CDR1 and CDR2, looked up from the germline V gene, are SQVTM and ANQGSEA. The data stem from a study of neurological immune-mediated disorders (dated by TCRdb to the late 2010s). About the full investigation: Peripheral blood TCR-beta repertoires from HTLV-I-associated myelopathy (HAM/TSP) patients, multiple sclerosis patients and healthy controls were compared by UMI-based sequencing. The 90 to 110 TCR-beta libraries included longitudinal samples, technical triplicates and paired sorted CD4+ and CD8+ T-cell subsets alongside PBMC samples. Longitudinal HAM/TSP and healthy donors had 3 time-points each (roughly 3-40 month intervals). The cohort comprised roughly 65 subjects: roughly 15 HAM/TSP patients, roughly 34 multiple sclerosis patients and around 20 healthy controls.

Study-wide conclusions, independent of this receptor: Expanded clones from different subjects shared no identical CDR3 amino acid sequences, which suggests that TCR-beta repertoires were private in all groups. TCR clonal expansion was greatest in HAM/TSP patients and smallest in MS patients, who ranked below even healthy controls.

The source is a female donor with HTLV-1-associated myelopathy (HAM/TSP). The sequenced sample consisted of PBMCs. Recombination linked TRBV29-1 to TRBJ2-4, with TRBD2 perhaps the D gene, on 6 matching bases. The DNA sequence follows: TGCAGCATTGAAGATCCGGGACTCAAAAACATTCAGTACTTA. This is translated as CSIEDPGLKNIQYL.